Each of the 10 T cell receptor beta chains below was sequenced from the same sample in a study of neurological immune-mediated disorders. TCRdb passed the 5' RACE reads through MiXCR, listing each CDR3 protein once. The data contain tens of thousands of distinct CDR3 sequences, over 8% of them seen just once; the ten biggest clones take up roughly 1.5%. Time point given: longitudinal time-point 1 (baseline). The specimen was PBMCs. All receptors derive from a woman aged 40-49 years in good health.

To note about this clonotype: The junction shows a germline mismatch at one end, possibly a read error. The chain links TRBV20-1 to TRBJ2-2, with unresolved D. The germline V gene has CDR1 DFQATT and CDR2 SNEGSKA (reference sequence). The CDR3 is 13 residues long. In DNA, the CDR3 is TGCAGTGCAAGAGAACAGTACACCGGGGAGCTGTTTTTT. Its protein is CSAREQYTGELFF.

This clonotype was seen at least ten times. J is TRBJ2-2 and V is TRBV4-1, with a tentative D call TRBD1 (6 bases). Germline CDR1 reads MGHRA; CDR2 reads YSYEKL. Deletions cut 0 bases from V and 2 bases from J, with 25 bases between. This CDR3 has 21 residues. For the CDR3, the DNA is TGCGCCAGCAGCCAAGAGAGGCTACAGGTGTTTAAGGGGGACAACACCGGGGAGCTGTTTTTT. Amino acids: CASSQERLQVFKGDNTGELFF.

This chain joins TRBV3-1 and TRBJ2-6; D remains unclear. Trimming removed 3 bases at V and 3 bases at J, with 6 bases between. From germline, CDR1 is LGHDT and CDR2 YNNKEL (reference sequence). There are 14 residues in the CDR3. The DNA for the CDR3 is TGTGCCAGCAGCCAGGGGTATGGGGCCAACGTCCTGACTTTC. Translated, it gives CASSQGYGANVLTF.

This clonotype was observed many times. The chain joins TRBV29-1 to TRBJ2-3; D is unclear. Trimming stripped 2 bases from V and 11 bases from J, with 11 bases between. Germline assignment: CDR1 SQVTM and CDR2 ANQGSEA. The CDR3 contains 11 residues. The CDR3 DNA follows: TGCAGCGTTGAATGGGCAAAATTGCAGTATTTT. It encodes CSVEWAKLQYF.

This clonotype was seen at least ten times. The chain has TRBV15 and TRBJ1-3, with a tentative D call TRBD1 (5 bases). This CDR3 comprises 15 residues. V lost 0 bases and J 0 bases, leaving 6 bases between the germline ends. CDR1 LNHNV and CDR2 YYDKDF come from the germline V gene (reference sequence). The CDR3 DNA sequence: TGTGCCACCAGCAGAGATAGGGGCTCTGGAAACACCATATATTTT. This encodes CATSRDRGSGNTIYF.

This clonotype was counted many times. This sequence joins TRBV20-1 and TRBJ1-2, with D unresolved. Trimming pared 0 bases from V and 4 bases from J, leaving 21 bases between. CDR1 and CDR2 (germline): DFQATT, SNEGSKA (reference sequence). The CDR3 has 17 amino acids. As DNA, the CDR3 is TGCAGTGCTAGAGATTTACAGAGATCGCCAGAGAGCTATGGCTACACCTTC. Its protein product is CSARDLQRSPESYGYTF.

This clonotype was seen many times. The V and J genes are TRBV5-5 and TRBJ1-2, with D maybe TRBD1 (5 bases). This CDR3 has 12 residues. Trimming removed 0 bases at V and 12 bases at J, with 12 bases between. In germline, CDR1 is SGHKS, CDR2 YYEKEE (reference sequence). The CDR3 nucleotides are TGTGCCAGCAGCTTGGGTGGGGGAGTGGACACCTTC. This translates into CASSLGGGVDTF. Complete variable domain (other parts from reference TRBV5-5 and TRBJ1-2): DAGVTQSPTHLIKTRGQQVTLRCSPISGHKSVSWYQQVLGQGPQFIFQYYEKEERGRGNFPDRFSARQFPNYSSELNVNALLLGDSALYLCASSLGGGVDTFGSGTRLTVV.

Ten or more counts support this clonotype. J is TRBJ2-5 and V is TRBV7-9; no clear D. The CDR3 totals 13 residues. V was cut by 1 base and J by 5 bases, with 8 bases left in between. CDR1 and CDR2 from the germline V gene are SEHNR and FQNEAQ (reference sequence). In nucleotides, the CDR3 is TGTGCCAGCAGCTTAGGGGCTGGGGAGACCCAGTACTTC. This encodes CASSLGAGETQYF.

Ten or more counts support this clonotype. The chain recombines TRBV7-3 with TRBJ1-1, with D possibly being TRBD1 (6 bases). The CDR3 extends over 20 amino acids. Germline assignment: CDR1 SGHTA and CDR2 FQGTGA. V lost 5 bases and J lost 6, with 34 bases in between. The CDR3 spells CASSATLASGVNGRLAEAFF. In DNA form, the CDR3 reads TGTGCCAGCAGCGCAACTCTTGCATCAGGGGTGAACGGGCGGTTGGCTGAAGCTTTCTTT.

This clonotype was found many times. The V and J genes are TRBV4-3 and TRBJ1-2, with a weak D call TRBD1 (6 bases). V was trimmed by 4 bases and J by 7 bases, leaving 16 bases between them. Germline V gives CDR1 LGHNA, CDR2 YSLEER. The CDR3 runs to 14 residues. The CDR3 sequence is CASSRAGTIGGYTF. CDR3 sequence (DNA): TGCGCCAGCAGCCGAGCCGGGACAATCGGTGGCTACACCTTC.